The 23 T cell receptor beta chains reported below all come from one sample, sequenced in a study of response to subunit inactivated influenza vaccine. TCRdb reprocessed the RT-PCR reads with MiXCR, giving one entry per CDR3 protein. The data show 450,000 to 600,000 distinct CDR3 sequences, approximately 15% seen once. This specimen was CD4+ T cells sorted from PBMCs, taken roughly 24 months after vaccination. The source of these receptors is a man aged 50 to 75 who received an inactivated influenza vaccine.

This clonotype was found many times. The chain combines TRBV5-1 with TRBJ2-3; D possibly uses TRBD1 or TRBD2 (5 bases each). V was trimmed by 4 bases and J by 5 bases, leaving 11 bases between them. CDR1 SGHRS and CDR2 YFSETQ come from the germline V gene. The CDR3 contains 13 residues. The CDR3 coding sequence is TGCGCCAGCAGCGTAGGGACCGGAGATACGCAGTATTTT. This gives the protein CASSVGTGDTQYF. Combining the CDR3 with reference TRBV5-1 and TRBJ2-3 gives the whole variable domain KAGVTQTPRYLIKTRGQQVTLSCSPISGHRSVSWYQQTPGQGLQFLFEYFSETQRNKGNFPGRFSGRQFSNSRSEMNVSTLELGDSALYLCASSVGTGDTQYFGPGTRLTVL.

This clonotype was observed a handful of times. This chain joins TRBV5-1 and TRBJ2-5; TRBD1 matches 10 bases. Germline values: CDR1 SGHRS, CDR2 YFSETQ. The CDR3 spans 17 residues. V was pared by 4 bases and J by 5 bases, with 14 bases of the junction left unmatched. CDR3 protein: CASSTQGQGSWQETQYF. The CDR3 DNA reads TGCGCCAGCAGCACACAGGGACAGGGGAGTTGGCAGGAGACCCAGTACTTC.

This chain connects TRBV29-1 to TRBJ1-2; 8 bases fit TRBD1. The J segment lost 4 bases and the V segment lost 4 bases, leaving 5 bases of the junction unmatched. The CDR3 runs to 13 residues. CDR1 is SQVTM, CDR2 ANQGSEA, per germline. For the CDR3, the DNA is TGCAGCGTTGGGGACAGGCGAATCTATGGCTACACCTTC. This codes for CSVGDRRIYGYTF.

This clonotype came up many times. V is TRBV6-2 or TRBV6-3 and J is TRBJ1-2; TRBD1 is a possible D gene (5 bases). Trimming removed 2 bases from V and 4 bases from J, with 11 bases in between. This CDR3 is 14 amino acids long. Germline assignment: CDR1 MNHEY and CDR2 SVGEGT. The CDR3 DNA reads as TGTGCCAGCAGTTACGGGGGATCGGCCTATGGCTACACCTTC. Protein product: CASSYGGSAYGYTF.

A few counts support this clonotype. The chain has TRBV28 and TRBJ2-1; 8 nucleotides line up with TRBD1. V was clipped by 6 bases and J by 15 bases; unmatched bases: 7. CDR1 MDHEN and CDR2 SYDVKM come from the germline V gene. There are 11 residues in the CDR3. The CDR3 region is CASSLQGVPFF. CDR3 nucleotides: TGTGCCAGCAGCCTACAGGGGGTGCCGTTCTTC.

In regard to this clonotype: A much bigger clone sits one base away, suggesting this may be a read error. The chain links TRBV5-1 to TRBJ2-1, with 8 bases matching TRBD1. The CDR3 covers 14 residues. Trimming removed 1 base from V and 5 bases from J; junction bases left unmatched: 2. Germline CDR1 and CDR2: SGHRS and YFSETQ. The CDR3 sequence is CASSLPGQDNEQFF. Here the CDR3 DNA reads TGCGCCAGCAGCTTGCCGGGACAGGACAATGAGCAGTTCTTC.

In this sample, this clonotype turned up a few times. J is TRBJ1-4 and V is TRBV9, with D perhaps matching TRBD1 (6 bases). The CDR3 is 17 amino acids. Trimming stripped 0 bases from V and 8 bases from J, with 20 bases between. Germline values: CDR1 SGDLS, CDR2 YYNGEE. In DNA form, the CDR3 reads TGTGCCAGCAGCGTAGGGAACAGGGCACAACTTCAGGAAAAACTGTTTTTT. It codes for CASSVGNRAQLQEKLFF. The variable domain in full, with the rest retrieved from reference TRBV9 and TRBJ1-4, is DSGVTQTPKHLITATGQRVTLRCSPRSGDLSVYWYQQSLDQGLQFLIQYYNGEERAKGNILERFSAQQFPDLHSELNLSSLELGDSALYFCASSVGNRAQLQEKLFFGSGTQLSVL.

The table lists this clonotype with many counts. The rearrangement joins TRBV4-2 to TRBJ2-7, with 11 nucleotides matching TRBD2. V dropped 1 base and J dropped 3; count of bases not matched to a gene: 2. The CDR3 spans 15 residues. Germline lookup yields CDR1 LGHNA and CDR2 YNFKEQ. CDR3 in amino acids: CASSQATSGGYEQYF. Here the CDR3 DNA reads TGTGCCAGCAGCCAAGCCACTAGCGGGGGCTACGAGCAGTACTTC.

The rearrangement joins TRBV7-9 to TRBJ2-3; no clear D. Germline V CDR1 and CDR2: SEHNR, FQNEAQ (reference sequence). V was clipped by 3 bases and J by 4 bases, with 8 bases between them. The CDR3 runs to 13 residues. This chain's CDR3 is CASSFSRSDTQYF. The CDR3 DNA reads TGTGCCAGCAGCTTTTCTCGATCAGATACGCAGTATTTT.

This clonotype was detected only a few times. The chain has TRBV5-6 and TRBJ2-7, with 7 nucleotides matching TRBD2. The V gene's germline CDR1 is SGHDT and CDR2 YYEEEE. The CDR3 consists of 16 residues. Trimming at V came to 1 base and at J to 2 bases, leaving 9 bases not matched to a gene. CDR3 protein: CASSLWKLAQTYEQYF. The CDR3 bases are TGTGCCAGCAGCTTGTGGAAACTAGCGCAAACCTACGAGCAGTACTTC.

The rearrangement links TRBV9 to TRBJ2-1; 8 bases align to TRBD2. The CDR3 consists of 19 residues. Trimming at V came to 0 bases and at J to 1 base, leaving 12 bases not matched to a gene. Germline-derived CDR1 and CDR2 are SGDLS and YYNGEE. The CDR3 loop is CASSVAGRSGGISYNEQFF. CDR3 sequence (DNA): TGTGCCAGCAGCGTAGCTGGTAGGAGCGGGGGAATATCCTACAATGAGCAGTTCTTC.

In its sample, this clonotype was seen a few times. J is TRBJ1-1 and V is TRBV28; no clear D gene. Between the trimmed V and J ends, which lost 3 bases and 1 base, there was a span of 6 bases. The CDR3 loop spans 13 amino acids. The germline CDR1 and CDR2 sequences are MDHEN and SYDVKM. The CDR3 here is CASSLPQNTEAFF. The CDR3 DNA reads as TGTGCCAGCAGTTTGCCCCAGAACACTGAAGCTTTCTTT.

The sample holds many counts of this clonotype. The chain carries TRBV5-6 and TRBJ2-2, with D unclear. Germline lookup yields CDR1 SGHDT and CDR2 YYEEEE. With 0 bases removed from V and 5 bases from J, the gap between germline ends came to 17 bases. The CDR3 loop spans 17 amino acids. The CDR3 loop reads CASSLESVGYGTGELFF. The CDR3 bases are TGTGCCAGCAGCTTGGAGTCGGTGGGATACGGAACCGGGGAGCTGTTTTTT.

This clonotype was detected many times. This chain connects TRBV29-1 to TRBJ1-1; no clear D gene. CDR1 is SQVTM and CDR2 is ANQGSEA in the germline V gene. The CDR3 is made up of 11 amino acids. The germline V and J ends were trimmed by 4 bases and 8 bases, with 11 bases remaining between them. The DNA of the CDR3 is TGCAGCGTTGGGACTCAGCGAGAAGCTTTCTTT. It encodes CSVGTQREAFF.

This clonotype has a handful of counts. This chain connects TRBV29-1 to TRBJ1-2, with no clear D. Trimming shortened V by 0 bases and J by 6 bases, and 20 bases separated the two germline ends. The CDR3 consists of 16 residues. From germline, CDR1 is SQVTM and CDR2 ANQGSEA. This chain's CDR3 is CSVEDLGSRLADGYTF. In DNA form, the CDR3 reads TGCAGCGTTGAAGATTTGGGGTCCCGGTTGGCGGATGGCTACACCTTC.

The chain recombines TRBV6-2 or TRBV6-3 with TRBJ2-7; D is undetermined. There are 13 residues in the CDR3. Trimming removed 8 bases from V and 5 bases from J, with 16 bases in between. Germline CDR1 reads MNHEY; CDR2 reads SVGEGT. CDR3 in DNA: TGTGCCAGCCTCAAGTCAGGTCGGGACGAGCAGTACTTC. Translation: CASLKSGRDEQYF.

The J gene is TRBJ2-7, the V gene TRBV24-1, with TRBD1 matching over 7 bases. In germline, CDR1 is KGHDR, CDR2 SFDVKD. The CDR3 is 15 amino acids. Germline trimming cut 7 bases from V and 4 bases from J; bases unmatched to any gene: 12. The CDR3 sequence is CATSEGGPKEYEQYF. The CDR3 nucleotides are TGTGCCACCAGCGAAGGGGGCCCCAAAGAATACGAGCAGTACTTC.

This clonotype was counted at least ten times. This rearrangement joins TRBV12-3 or TRBV12-4 to TRBJ2-4; D is unclear. Trimming took 2 bases from V and 6 from J, leaving 8 bases between them. This CDR3 has 13 amino acids. The CDR3 sequence: CASSLRTLNIQYF. In DNA form, the CDR3 reads TGTGCCAGCAGTTTACGGACCTTAAACATTCAGTACTTC.

This chain links TRBV6-1 with TRBJ2-7; the D is unclear. The CDR3 is 14 residues long. Trimming pared 0 bases from V and 2 bases from J, leaving 8 bases between. Germline CDR1 reads MNHNS; CDR2 reads SASEGT. CDR3 region: CASSEAPGPYEQYF. The DNA for the CDR3 is TGTGCCAGCAGTGAAGCGCCAGGCCCCTACGAGCAGTACTTC.

The chain joins TRBV4-1 to TRBJ2-7; 8 bases match TRBD2. The germline V gene has CDR1 MGHRA and CDR2 YSYEKL. The CDR3 is 16 amino acids. The ends lost 3 bases at V and 4 bases at J; junction bases unmatched: 11. In DNA form, the CDR3 reads TGCGCCAGCAGCCATAGCCCCGTGCTAGCGGGTTACGAGCAGTACTTC. It yields the protein CASSHSPVLAGYEQYF.

The rearrangement links TRBV9 to TRBJ2-5, with a weak D call TRBD2 (6 bases). The germline CDR1 and CDR2 sequences are SGDLS and YYNGEE. The CDR3 has 15 residues. Trimming removed 2 bases from V and 5 bases from J, with 16 bases in between. CDR3 in DNA: TGTGCCAGCAGCGTCGACACTGCCCGGGGGGAGACCCAGTACTTC. It translates to CASSVDTARGETQYF.

This clonotype appeared a few times. The chain employs TRBV24-1 and TRBJ2-2, with TRBD1 matching over 10 bases. Germline trimming cut 4 bases from V and 7 bases from J; bases unmatched to any gene: 5. The germline V gene has CDR1 KGHDR and CDR2 SFDVKD. The CDR3 sequence is 15 residues long. The CDR3 is CATSDPGQGRGELFF. CDR3 bases: TGTGCCACCAGTGACCCGGGACAGGGGCGCGGGGAGCTGTTTTTT.

V gene TRBV4-1 combines with J gene TRBJ1-1, with D tentatively TRBD1 (6 bases). The CDR3 has 14 residues. Germline assignment: CDR1 MGHRA and CDR2 YSYEKL. Trimming shortened V by 0 bases and J by 4 bases, and 9 bases separated the two germline ends. The CDR3 DNA reads as TGCGCCAGCAGCCAAGAATCCAGGGGCACTGAAGCTTTCTTT. It translates to CASSQESRGTEAFF.